This T cell receptor beta chain came from a study of T cell responses to AZD1222 COVID-19 vaccine. Study-wide findings and caveats: Donors in the cohort were predominantly white British and more often female, and clonal diversity was possibly underestimated. With dominance at 160-218 and 743-854, vaccine-associated CD4 TCRs spanned spike.

Per the germline V gene, CDR1 is LNHDA and CDR2 is SQIVND (reference sequence). J was trimmed by 5 bases and V by 7 bases; bases with no gene match: 3. This CDR3 is 13 amino acids long. Notes on this clone: Its antigen is currently unknown.

Method: immunoSEQ multiplex PCR; TCRdb's copy keeps in-frame clones and lacks some. The repertoire has 160,000 or so clones, 90% of them found once; the top ten carry approximately 2%. This rearrangement joins TRBV19 to TRBJ2-1; TRBD2 matches 9 bases. Sequenced here: peripheral blood, sampled on day 0 of AZD1222 vaccination. The receptor comes from an adult in good health. CDR3: CASKKREDNEQFF. The CDR3 DNA sequence: TGTGCCAGTAAAAAGCGGGAGGACAATGAGCAGTTCTTC.